The present entry profiles one TCR beta chain with its context. No antigen is known for it. Germline loops: CDR1 MNHNS, CDR2 SASEGT. J was trimmed by 8 bases and V by 7 bases; bases with no gene match: 11. There are 15 residues in the CDR3. This entry belongs to a study of blood T cells in healthy people across ages. Study-wide results and caveats: TCR beta diversity per million T cells fell roughly linearly with age.

PCR was performed a second time for about 6 to 12 cycles using a sample-barcoded 5' primer and a J-beta primer mix. MiXCR, run by TCRdb on the 5' RACE reads, gives a single entry per CDR3 protein. The sample comprises 270,000 or so distinct CDR3 sequences, around 29% of which are singletons, and over 25% rests with the top ten. The sequence derives from a woman in her 70s in good health. The chain links TRBV6-1 to TRBJ2-1, with 10 bases matching TRBD1. Sequenced sample: blood. This CDR3 is CASKMWDRGGDEQFF. In DNA form, the CDR3 reads TGTGCCAGCAAAATGTGGGACAGGGGTGGTGATGAGCAGTTCTTC.